This T cell receptor (beta chain) was sequenced for a study of post-analysis software for immune sequencing data. Across the whole study: Recorded disease courses covered relapsing-remitting, secondary progressive and progressive-relapsing multiple sclerosis. Some patients had no subtype annotation.

Study-wide points: Patients with multiple sclerosis recorded significantly lower normalized Chao1 diversity than controls, the study found. A handful of TRBV segments (TRBV5-6, TRBV5-1 and TRBV20-1 among them) occurred more frequently in patients than in controls. Clustering by F measure revealed strong co-clustering among samples prepared together in one batch.

Turning to this clonotype: What it recognizes is unknown.

Germline-derived CDR1 and CDR2 are SGHVS and FNYEAQ. V lost 3 bases and J lost 2, with 7 bases in between. The CDR3 contains 14 residues. Every TCR beta cDNA library bore unique molecular identifiers. T cells numbering about 0.95 to 10 million gave rise to 400,000 to 550,000 cDNA molecules. TCRdb itself ran the PCR reads through MiXCR, one entry per CDR3 protein. The sample includes 700,000 to 800,000 distinct CDR3 sequences, 30% of them seen just once. The rearrangement joins TRBV7-6 to TRBJ2-2; D gene uncertain. This clonotype originated in a girl between 5 and 17 years old with multiple sclerosis. The specimen was blood. The CDR3 sequence is CASSFVGNTGELFF. The CDR3 DNA reads as TGTGCCAGCAGCTTCGTGGGAAACACCGGGGAGCTGTTTTTT.